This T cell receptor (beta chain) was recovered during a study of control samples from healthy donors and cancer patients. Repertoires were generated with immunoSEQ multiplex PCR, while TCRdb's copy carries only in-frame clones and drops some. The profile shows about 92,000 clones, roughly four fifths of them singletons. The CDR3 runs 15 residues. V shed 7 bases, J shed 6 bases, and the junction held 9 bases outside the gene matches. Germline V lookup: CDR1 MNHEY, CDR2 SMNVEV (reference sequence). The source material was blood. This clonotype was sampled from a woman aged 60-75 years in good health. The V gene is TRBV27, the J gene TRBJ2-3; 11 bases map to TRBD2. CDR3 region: CASTPLAGGTDTQYF. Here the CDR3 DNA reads TGTGCCAGCACCCCGCTAGCGGGAGGTACTGATACGCAGTATTTT.